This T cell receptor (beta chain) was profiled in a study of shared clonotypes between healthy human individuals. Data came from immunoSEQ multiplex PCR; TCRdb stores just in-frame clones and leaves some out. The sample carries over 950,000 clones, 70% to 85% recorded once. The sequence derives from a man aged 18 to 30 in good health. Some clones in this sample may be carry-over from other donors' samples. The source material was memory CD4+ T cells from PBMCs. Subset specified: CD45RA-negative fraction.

The CDR3 DNA reads TGTGCCAGCAGTGATCATGGGGCGCGCGGAAACACCATATATTTT. This codes for CASSDHGARGNTIYF. The chain has TRBV25-1 and TRBJ1-3, with a tentative D call TRBD1 (5 bases). There are 15 residues in the CDR3. Germline CDR1 and CDR2: MGHDK and SYGVNS. Between the trimmed V and J ends, which lost 3 bases and 4 bases, there was a span of 13 bases.